These T cell receptor beta chains were read from a single sample in a study of early T cells in non-severe SARS-CoV-2 infection. MiXCR, run by TCRdb on the 5' RACE reads, gives a single entry per CDR3 protein. The sample lists 25,000 to 40,000 distinct CDR3 sequences; 5% to 7% were seen once. Specimen: whole blood. These receptors all come from an adult who was a healthcare worker with PCR-confirmed SARS-CoV-2 infection or an uninfected control (not recorded which). Both conserved end residues are part of each CDR3. The order of the fields is J gene, D gene, clone size, V gene, CDR3 DNA, CDR3 protein. D genes are given only for firm matches. Some rows have no size entry. The others give once, few or many, or a class for an expanded clone.

J: TRBJ2-7; D: -; size: many; V: TRBV5-1; DNA: TGCGCCAGCAGCTTGGTAGGGGGAGCCTACGAGCAGTACTTC; CDR3: CASSLVGGAYEQYF
J: TRBJ2-5; D: -; size: many; V: TRBV4-3; DNA: TGCGCCAGCAGCAAAAGTGCCCCGGAGACCCAGTACTTC; CDR3: CASSKSAPETQYF
J: TRBJ1-2; D: -; size: many; V: TRBV12-3/TRBV12-4; DNA: TGTGCCAGCAGTTTAAGGGGTCAAAATGGCTACACCTTC; CDR3: CASSLRGQNGYTF
J: TRBJ1-1; D: -; size: many; V: TRBV18; DNA: TGTGCCAGCTCACCACCTTCCAGGCCGAACACTGAAGCTTTCTTT; CDR3: CASSPPSRPNTEAFF
J: TRBJ2-5; D: -; size: many; V: TRBV7-6; DNA: TGTGCCAGCAGCCCTGGCTTTCAAGAGACCCAGTACTTC; CDR3: CASSPGFQETQYF
J: TRBJ2-3; D: -; size: many; V: TRBV21-1; DNA: TGTGCCAGCAACCTCCTAGCGGGAGAATCAAATACGCAGTATTTT; CDR3: CASNLLAGESNTQYF
J: TRBJ1-4; D: -; size: few; V: TRBV7-2; DNA: TGTGCCAGCAGCTTAAATGGGAATCGCGATGAAAAACTGTTTTTT; CDR3: CASSLNGNRDEKLFF
J: TRBJ1-1; D: -; size: many; V: TRBV4-3; DNA: TGCGCCAGCAGCCATTATCAGTTGAACACTGAAGCTTTCTTT; CDR3: CASSHYQLNTEAFF
J: TRBJ2-7; D: -; size: -; V: TRBV6-5; DNA: TGTGCCAGCAGTTACTCGAGGCAGCGGTTCTCCTACGAGCAGTACTTC; CDR3: CASSYSRQRFSYEQYF
J: TRBJ2-3; D: -; size: many; V: TRBV15; DNA: TGTGCCACCAGCAGATCTCCGGGACTCAGCACAGATACGCAGTATTTT; CDR3: CATSRSPGLSTDTQYF
J: TRBJ1-5; D: -; size: -; V: TRBV2; DNA: TGTGCCAGCAGTGAAAGGGGAGGGACCGCTCAGCATTTT; CDR3: CASSERGGTAQHF
J: TRBJ1-3; D: -; size: few; V: TRBV2; DNA: TGTGCCAGCAGTGGAGGGACGATTGGAAACACCATATATTTT; CDR3: CASSGGTIGNTIYF
J: TRBJ2-7; D: TRBD2; size: -; V: TRBV28; DNA: TGTGCCAGCAGTTTCGGGCGGCTAGCGGCCTACGAGCAGTACTTC; CDR3: CASSFGRLAAYEQYF
J: TRBJ2-7; D: TRBD2; size: few; V: TRBV6-4; DNA: TGTGCCACCGGGACTAGCCGACCTGCCTACGAGCAGTACTTC; CDR3: CATGTSRPAYEQYF
J: TRBJ1-6; D: -; size: few; V: TRBV5-1; DNA: TGCGCCAGCAGCACGGGAAATTCACCCCTCCACTTT; CDR3: CASSTGNSPLHF
J: TRBJ2-7; D: TRBD1; size: -; V: TRBV6-2/TRBV6-3; DNA: TGTGCCAGCAGACAGGGGGCCCTCGAGCAGTACTTC; CDR3: CASRQGALEQYF
J: TRBJ2-1; D: -; size: many; V: TRBV10-3; DNA: TGTGCCATCAAAAAGCCCCAGGGGGAGCAGTTCTTC; CDR3: CAIKKPQGEQFF
J: TRBJ2-3; D: -; size: -; V: TRBV2; DNA: TGTGCCAGCAGTGGAGATTACACAGATACGCAGTATTTT; CDR3: CASSGDYTDTQYF
J: TRBJ2-3; D: -; size: many; V: TRBV6-5; DNA: TGTGCCAGCAGCTCCTTTGGGGTTGGCGGAGATACGCAGTATTTT; CDR3: CASSSFGVGGDTQYF
J: TRBJ2-5; D: -; size: -; V: TRBV7-2; DNA: TGTGCCAGCAGCTTAGTGGAGTCAGGCACGCGCGGGACCCAGTACTTC; CDR3: CASSLVESGTRGTQYF
J: TRBJ2-7; D: TRBD1; size: many; V: TRBV18; DNA: TGTGCCAGCTCACCAGGACAGGGGGCATACGAGCAGTACTTC; CDR3: CASSPGQGAYEQYF
J: TRBJ1-2; D: TRBD1; size: few; V: TRBV19; DNA: TGTGCCAGCATCGGGACAGCGGGACGTCTATGGAGCTACACCTTC; CDR3: CASIGTAGRLWSYTF
J: TRBJ1-4; D: TRBD1; size: -; V: TRBV6-2/TRBV6-3; DNA: TGTGCCAGCAGCCCACGGGACAGTGTGAATGAAAAACTGTTTTTT; CDR3: CASSPRDSVNEKLFF
J: TRBJ2-3; D: -; size: many; V: TRBV7-3; DNA: TGTGCCAGCAGCCCTGGGACATACCGCACAGATACGCAGTATTTT; CDR3: CASSPGTYRTDTQYF
J: TRBJ2-3; D: TRBD2; size: many; V: TRBV5-1; DNA: TGCGCCAGCAGCTTGGGACTAGCGGGGGCCCACAAGGATACGCAGTATTTT; CDR3: CASSLGLAGAHKDTQYF
J: TRBJ1-1; D: TRBD1; size: -; V: TRBV12-3/TRBV12-4; DNA: TGTGCCAGCACCTCAGCGACAGGGTTTGACACTGAAGCTTTCTTT; CDR3: CASTSATGFDTEAFF
J: TRBJ2-3; D: -; size: many; V: TRBV18; DNA: TGTGCCAGCTCACCCGTGGGGGGCTTTAGCACAGATACGCAGTATTTT; CDR3: CASSPVGGFSTDTQYF
J: TRBJ2-2; D: TRBD1; size: many; V: TRBV6-5; DNA: TGTGCCAGCAGTTTCCGGGACAGGGATCTTGCTGGCACCGGGGAGCTGTTTTTT; CDR3: CASSFRDRDLAGTGELFF
J: TRBJ2-3; D: TRBD2; size: many; V: TRBV6-1; DNA: TGTGCCAGCAGTGAAACCCTAGCGGAACTCACAGATACGCAGTATTTT; CDR3: CASSETLAELTDTQYF
J: TRBJ2-3; D: -; size: many; V: TRBV7-3; DNA: TGTGCCAGCAGCTTAAAAGGAAACACAGATACGCAGTATTTT; CDR3: CASSLKGNTDTQYF
J: TRBJ2-2; D: -; size: -; V: TRBV19; DNA: TGTGCCAGTAGTGTCAAGTACACCGGGGAGCTGTTTTTT; CDR3: CASSVKYTGELFF
J: TRBJ2-7; D: -; size: -; V: TRBV12-3/TRBV12-4; DNA: TGTGCCAGCAGTACCCACACAGGTTCCTACGAGCAGTACTTC; CDR3: CASSTHTGSYEQYF
J: TRBJ2-1; D: -; size: many; V: TRBV11-2; DNA: TGTGCCAGCAGCTTAATCCGGGACCCCTACAATGAGCAGTTCTTC; CDR3: CASSLIRDPYNEQFF
J: TRBJ2-5; D: TRBD1; size: -; V: TRBV7-9; DNA: TGTGCCAGCAGCAAGGGACAGATCCAAGAGACCCAGTACTTC; CDR3: CASSKGQIQETQYF
J: TRBJ2-7; D: TRBD2; size: -; V: TRBV28; DNA: TGTGCCAGCAGACCCCCCGAGGGTAGCGGGTACGAGCAGTACTTC; CDR3: CASRPPEGSGYEQYF
J: TRBJ1-6; D: -; size: many; V: TRBV6-5; DNA: TGTGCCAGCAGCAAGGGGGGAAGCTCCTATAATTCACCCCTCCACTTT; CDR3: CASSKGGSSYNSPLHF
J: TRBJ1-1; D: -; size: -; V: TRBV25-1; DNA: TGTGCCAGCAACAGAAACACTGAAGCTTTCTTT; CDR3: CASNRNTEAFF
J: TRBJ2-7; D: -; size: many; V: TRBV7-2; DNA: TGTGCCAGCAGCTTAGCAGGGGTACAATACGAGCAGTACTTC; CDR3: CASSLAGVQYEQYF
J: TRBJ2-1; D: TRBD2; size: -; V: TRBV3-1; DNA: TGTGCCAGCAGCCAAGGCTATAGCGGGGGAGGGGATGAGCAGTTCTTC; CDR3: CASSQGYSGGGDEQFF
J: TRBJ1-1; D: -; size: -; V: TRBV7-2; DNA: TGTGCCAGCAGCACGCAGATGAACACTGAAGCTTTCTTT; CDR3: CASSTQMNTEAFF
J: TRBJ2-3; D: TRBD2; size: medium-sized; V: TRBV11-2; DNA: TGTGCCAGCAGCGATAGCGGGGGCAGCACAGATACGCAGTATTTT; CDR3: CASSDSGGSTDTQYF
J: TRBJ1-2; D: -; size: many; V: TRBV20-1; DNA: TGCAGTGCTAGTACGGGGGCGCGAGGCTACACCTTC; CDR3: CSASTGARGYTF
J: TRBJ1-3; D: -; size: -; V: TRBV7-9; DNA: TGTGCCAGCAGCCCCAGAAGGGACACCATATATTTT; CDR3: CASSPRRDTIYF
J: TRBJ2-3; D: -; size: many; V: TRBV10-3; DNA: TGTGCCATCAGTCGGACAGACGCGGTGACAGATACGCAGTATTTT; CDR3: CAISRTDAVTDTQYF
J: TRBJ2-1; D: -; size: few; V: TRBV6-1; DNA: TGTGCCAGCAGTGCCTTAACGGGGGGCCGGGATGAGCAGTTCTTC; CDR3: CASSALTGGRDEQFF
J: TRBJ1-6; D: -; size: few; V: TRBV4-2; DNA: TGTGCCAGCAGCCAAGACCTGTCGTTTGCAAATTCACCCCTCCACTTT; CDR3: CASSQDLSFANSPLHF
J: TRBJ1-4; D: -; size: few; V: TRBV7-9; DNA: TGTGCCAGCAGCTCCACCTCCCAACAGGGAAGTAATGAAAAACTGTTTTTT; CDR3: CASSSTSQQGSNEKLFF
J: TRBJ2-5; D: TRBD2; size: many; V: TRBV29-1; DNA: TGCAGCGTTGAAGGAGGAGGGAGGGCCCTCGGGGAGACCCAGTACTTC; CDR3: CSVEGGGRALGETQYF
J: TRBJ2-1; D: TRBD2; size: -; V: TRBV14; DNA: TGTGCCAGCAGCCACTGGACTAGCGGGAATGAGCAGTTCTTC; CDR3: CASSHWTSGNEQFF
J: TRBJ2-5; D: -; size: few; V: TRBV19; DNA: TGTGCCAGTACCCCCAACTGGACCCCCGGACGAGAGACCCAGTACTTC; CDR3: CASTPNWTPGRETQYF